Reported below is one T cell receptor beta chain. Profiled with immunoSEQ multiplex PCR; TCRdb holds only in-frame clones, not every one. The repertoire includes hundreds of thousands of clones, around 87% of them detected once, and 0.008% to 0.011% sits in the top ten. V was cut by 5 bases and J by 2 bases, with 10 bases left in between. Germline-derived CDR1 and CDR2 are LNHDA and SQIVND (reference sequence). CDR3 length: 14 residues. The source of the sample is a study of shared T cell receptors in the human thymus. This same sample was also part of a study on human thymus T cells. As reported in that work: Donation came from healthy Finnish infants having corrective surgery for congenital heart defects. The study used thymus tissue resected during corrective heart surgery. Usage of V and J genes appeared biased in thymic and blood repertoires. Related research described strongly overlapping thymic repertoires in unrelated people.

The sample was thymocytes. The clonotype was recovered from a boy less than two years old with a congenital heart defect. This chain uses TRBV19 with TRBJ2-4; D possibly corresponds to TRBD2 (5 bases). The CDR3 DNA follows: TGTGCCAGTAGTCCCGGAGGCTCCAAAAACATTCAGTACTTC. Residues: CASSPGGSKNIQYF.